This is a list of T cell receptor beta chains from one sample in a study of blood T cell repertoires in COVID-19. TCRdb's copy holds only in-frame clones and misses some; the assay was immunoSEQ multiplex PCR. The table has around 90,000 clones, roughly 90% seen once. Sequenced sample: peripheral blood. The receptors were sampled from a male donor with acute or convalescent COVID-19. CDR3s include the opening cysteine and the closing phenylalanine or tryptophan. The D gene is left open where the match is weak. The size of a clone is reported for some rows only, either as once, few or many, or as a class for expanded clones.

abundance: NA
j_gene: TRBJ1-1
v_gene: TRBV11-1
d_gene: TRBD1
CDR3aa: CASSLPTGGVSTEAFF
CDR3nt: TGTGCCAGCAGCCTCCCGACAGGGGGCGTGAGCACTGAAGCTTTCTTT

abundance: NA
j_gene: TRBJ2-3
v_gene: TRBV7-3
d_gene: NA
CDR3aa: CASSPGVPSQYTQYF
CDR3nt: TGTGCCAGCAGCCCAGGGGTACCTAGTCAGTATACGCAGTATTTT

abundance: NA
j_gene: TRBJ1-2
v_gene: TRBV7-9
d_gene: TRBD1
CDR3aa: CASSLTPGGGGYTF
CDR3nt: TGTGCCAGCAGCTTAACGCCAGGGGGCGGCGGCTACACCTTC

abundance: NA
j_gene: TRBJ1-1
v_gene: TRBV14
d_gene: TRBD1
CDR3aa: CATRASHRGLEAFF
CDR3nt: TGTGCCACCCGAGCCAGCCACAGGGGGCTTGAAGCTTTCTTT

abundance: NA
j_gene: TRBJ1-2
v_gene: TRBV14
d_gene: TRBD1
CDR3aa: CASSPRYRGNNYGYTF
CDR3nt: TGTGCCAGCAGCCCCCGGTACAGGGGAAATAACTATGGCTACACCTTC

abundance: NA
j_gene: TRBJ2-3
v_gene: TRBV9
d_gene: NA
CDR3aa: CASSATAQMVGTQYF
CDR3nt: TGTGCCAGCAGCGCCACAGCACAGATGGTCGGTACGCAGTATTTT

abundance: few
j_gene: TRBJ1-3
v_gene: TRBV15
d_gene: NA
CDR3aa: CATSRDRGSGNTIYF
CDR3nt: TGTGCCACCAGCAGAGATCGGGGTTCTGGAAACACCATATATTTT

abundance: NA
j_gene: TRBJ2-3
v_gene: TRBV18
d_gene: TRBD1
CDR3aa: CASSSGTGGDTQYF
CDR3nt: TGTGCCAGCTCATCCGGGACAGGGGGAGATACGCAGTATTTT

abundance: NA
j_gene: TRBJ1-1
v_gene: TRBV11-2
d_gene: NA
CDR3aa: CASSPREGTEAFF
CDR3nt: TGTGCCAGCAGCCCTCGGGAGGGCACTGAAGCTTTCTTT

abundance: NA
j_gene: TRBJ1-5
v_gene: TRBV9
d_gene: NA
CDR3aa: CASSRGTANQPQHF
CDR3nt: TGTGCCAGCAGCCGCGGGACGGCCAATCAGCCCCAGCATTTT

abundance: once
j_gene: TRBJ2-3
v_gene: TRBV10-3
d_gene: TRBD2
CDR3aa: CAITDGGGAPDTQYF
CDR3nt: TGTGCCATCACTGATGGCGGGGGGGCCCCAGATACGCAGTATTTT

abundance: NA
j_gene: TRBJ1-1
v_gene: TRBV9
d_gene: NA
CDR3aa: CASSARTVNTEAFF
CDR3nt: TGTGCCAGCAGCGCGAGGACAGTCAACACTGAAGCTTTCTTT

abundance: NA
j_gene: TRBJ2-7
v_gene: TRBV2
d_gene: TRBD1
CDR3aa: CASSTDRGYYEQYF
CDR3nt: TGTGCCAGCAGTACGGACAGGGGGTACTACGAGCAGTACTTC

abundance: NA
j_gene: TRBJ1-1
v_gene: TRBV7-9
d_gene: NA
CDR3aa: CASSLDRVNTEAFF
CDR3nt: TGTGCCAGCAGCTTAGACAGGGTTAACACTGAAGCTTTCTTT

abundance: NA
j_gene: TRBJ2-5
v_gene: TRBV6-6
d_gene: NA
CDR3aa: CASEGGAASGETQYF
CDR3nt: TGTGCCAGCGAGGGAGGAGCGGCCTCCGGGGAGACCCAGTACTTC

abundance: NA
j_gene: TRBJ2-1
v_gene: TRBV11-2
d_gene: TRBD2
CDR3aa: CASSLVSRGGPYNEQFF
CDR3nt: TGTGCCAGCAGCTTAGTCAGCCGGGGGGGCCCCTACAATGAGCAGTTCTTC

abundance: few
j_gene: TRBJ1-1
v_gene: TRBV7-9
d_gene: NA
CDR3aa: CASRQGNTEAFF
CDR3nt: TGTGCCAGCCGCCAGGGGAACACTGAAGCTTTCTTT